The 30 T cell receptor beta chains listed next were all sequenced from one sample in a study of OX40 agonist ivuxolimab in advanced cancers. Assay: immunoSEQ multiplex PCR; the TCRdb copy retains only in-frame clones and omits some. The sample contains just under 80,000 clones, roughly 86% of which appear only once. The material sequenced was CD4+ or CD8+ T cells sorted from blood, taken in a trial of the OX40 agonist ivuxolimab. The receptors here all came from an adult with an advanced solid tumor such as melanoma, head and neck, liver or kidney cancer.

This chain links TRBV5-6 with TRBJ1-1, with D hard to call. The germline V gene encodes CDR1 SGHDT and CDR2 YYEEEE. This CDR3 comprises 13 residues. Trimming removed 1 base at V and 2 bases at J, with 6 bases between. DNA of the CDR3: TGTGCCAGCAGCTTGCCCAGAAACACTGAAGCTTTCTTT. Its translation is CASSLPRNTEAFF.

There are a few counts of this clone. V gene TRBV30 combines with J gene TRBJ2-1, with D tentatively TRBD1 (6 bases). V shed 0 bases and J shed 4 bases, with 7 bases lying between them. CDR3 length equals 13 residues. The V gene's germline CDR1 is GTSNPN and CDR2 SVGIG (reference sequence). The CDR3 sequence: CAWSVQGYNEQFF. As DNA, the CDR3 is TGTGCCTGGAGTGTACAGGGTTACAATGAGCAGTTCTTC. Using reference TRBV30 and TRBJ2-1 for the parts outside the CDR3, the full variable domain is SQTIHQWPATLVQPVGSPLSLECTVEGTSNPNLYWYRQAAGRGLQLLFYSVGIGQISSEVPQNLSASRPQDRQFILSSKKLLLSDSGFYLCAWSVQGYNEQFFGPGTRLTVL.

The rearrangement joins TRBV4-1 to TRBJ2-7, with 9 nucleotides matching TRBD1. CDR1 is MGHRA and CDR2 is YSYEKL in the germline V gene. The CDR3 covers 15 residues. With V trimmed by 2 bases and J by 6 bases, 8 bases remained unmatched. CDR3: CASSQWTGDFSEQYF. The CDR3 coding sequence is TGCGCCAGCAGCCAATGGACAGGGGACTTCTCCGAGCAGTACTTC.

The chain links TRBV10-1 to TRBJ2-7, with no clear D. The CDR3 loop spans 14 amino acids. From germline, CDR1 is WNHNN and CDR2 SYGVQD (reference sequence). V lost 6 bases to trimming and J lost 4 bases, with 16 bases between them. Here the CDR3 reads CASSPDGSSYEQYF. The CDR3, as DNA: TGCGCCAGCAGCCCTGACGGAAGTTCATACGAGCAGTACTTC.

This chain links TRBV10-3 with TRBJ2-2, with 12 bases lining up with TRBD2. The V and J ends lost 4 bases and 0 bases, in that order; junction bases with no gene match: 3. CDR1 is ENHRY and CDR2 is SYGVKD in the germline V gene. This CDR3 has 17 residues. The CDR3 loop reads CAISGTSGVANTGELFF. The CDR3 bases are TGTGCCATCAGTGGGACTAGCGGGGTTGCGAACACCGGGGAGCTGTTTTTT.

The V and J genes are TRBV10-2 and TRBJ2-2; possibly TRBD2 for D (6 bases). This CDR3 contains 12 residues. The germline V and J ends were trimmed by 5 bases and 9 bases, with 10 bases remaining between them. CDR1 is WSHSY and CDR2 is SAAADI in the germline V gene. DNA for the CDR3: TGCGCCAGCAGTCCGGCGGGGTGGGAGCTGTTTTTT. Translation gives CASSPAGWELFF.

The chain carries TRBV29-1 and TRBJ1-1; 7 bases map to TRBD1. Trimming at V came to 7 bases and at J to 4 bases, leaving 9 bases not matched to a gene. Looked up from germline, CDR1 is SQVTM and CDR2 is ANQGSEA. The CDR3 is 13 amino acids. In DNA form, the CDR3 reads TGCAGCGGGACGACAGGGAGGAGCACTGAAGCTTTCTTT. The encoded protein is CSGTTGRSTEAFF. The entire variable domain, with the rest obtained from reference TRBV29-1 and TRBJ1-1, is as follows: SAVISQKPSRDICQRGTSLTIQCQVDSQVTMMFWYRQQPGQSLTLIATANQGSEATYESGFVIDKFPISRPNLTFSTLTVSNMSPEDSSIYLCSGTTGRSTEAFFGQGTRLTVV.

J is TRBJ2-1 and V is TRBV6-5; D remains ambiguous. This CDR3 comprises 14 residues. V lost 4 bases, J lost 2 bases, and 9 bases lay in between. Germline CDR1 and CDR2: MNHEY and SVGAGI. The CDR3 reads CASSSGRTYNEQFF. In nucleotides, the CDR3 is TGTGCCAGCAGTTCCGGACGGACCTACAATGAGCAGTTCTTC.

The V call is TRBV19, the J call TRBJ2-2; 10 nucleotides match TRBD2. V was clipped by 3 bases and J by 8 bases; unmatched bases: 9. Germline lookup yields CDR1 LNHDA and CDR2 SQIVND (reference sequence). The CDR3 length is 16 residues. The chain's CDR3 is CASSILAGEARGELFF. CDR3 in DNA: TGTGCCAGTAGTATCCTAGCGGGAGAGGCCAGGGGGGAGCTGTTTTTT.

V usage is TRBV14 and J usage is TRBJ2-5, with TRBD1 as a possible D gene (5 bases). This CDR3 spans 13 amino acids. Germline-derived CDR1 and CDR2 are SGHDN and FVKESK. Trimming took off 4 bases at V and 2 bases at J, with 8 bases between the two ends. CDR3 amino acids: CASSPRQQETQYF. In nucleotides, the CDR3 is TGTGCCAGCAGCCCGAGACAGCAAGAGACCCAGTACTTC.

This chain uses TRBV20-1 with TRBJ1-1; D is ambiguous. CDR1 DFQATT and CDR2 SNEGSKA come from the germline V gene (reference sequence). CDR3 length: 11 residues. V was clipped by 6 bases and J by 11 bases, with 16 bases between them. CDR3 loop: CSAGLTLEAFF. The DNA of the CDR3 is TGCAGTGCCGGACTGACCCTAGAGGCTTTCTTT.

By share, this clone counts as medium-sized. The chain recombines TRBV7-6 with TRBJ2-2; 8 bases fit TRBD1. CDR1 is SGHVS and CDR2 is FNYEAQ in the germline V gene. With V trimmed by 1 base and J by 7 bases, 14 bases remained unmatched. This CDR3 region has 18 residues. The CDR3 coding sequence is TGTGCCAGCAGCTTAGTCCTCCCCGGCACAGGGGGGAACGGGGAGCTGTTTTTT. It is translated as CASSLVLPGTGGNGELFF.

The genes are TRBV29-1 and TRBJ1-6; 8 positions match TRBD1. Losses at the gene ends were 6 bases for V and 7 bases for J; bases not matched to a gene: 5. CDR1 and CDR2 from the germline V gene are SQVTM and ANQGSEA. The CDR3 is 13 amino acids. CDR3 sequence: CSVRTGQNSPLHF. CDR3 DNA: TGCAGCGTCCGGACAGGGCAGAATTCACCCCTCCACTTT.

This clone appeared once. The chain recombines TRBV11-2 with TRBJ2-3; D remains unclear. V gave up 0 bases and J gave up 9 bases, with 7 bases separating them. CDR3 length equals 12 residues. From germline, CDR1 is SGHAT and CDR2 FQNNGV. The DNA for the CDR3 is TGTGCCAGCAGCTTAGATAGTAGAACGCAGTATTTT. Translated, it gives CASSLDSRTQYF.

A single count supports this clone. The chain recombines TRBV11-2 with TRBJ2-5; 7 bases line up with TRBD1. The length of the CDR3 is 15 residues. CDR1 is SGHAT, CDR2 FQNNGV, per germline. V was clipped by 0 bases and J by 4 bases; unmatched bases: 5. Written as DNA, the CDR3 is TGTGCCAGCAGCTTAGATACGGGACAGAGAGAGACCCAGTACTTC. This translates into CASSLDTGQRETQYF.

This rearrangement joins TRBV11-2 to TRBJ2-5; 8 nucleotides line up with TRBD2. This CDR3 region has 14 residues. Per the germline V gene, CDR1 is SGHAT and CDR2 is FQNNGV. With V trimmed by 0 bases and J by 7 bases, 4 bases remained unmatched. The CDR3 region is CASSLELAVGTQYF. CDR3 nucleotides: TGTGCCAGCAGCTTAGAACTAGCGGTGGGGACCCAGTACTTC.

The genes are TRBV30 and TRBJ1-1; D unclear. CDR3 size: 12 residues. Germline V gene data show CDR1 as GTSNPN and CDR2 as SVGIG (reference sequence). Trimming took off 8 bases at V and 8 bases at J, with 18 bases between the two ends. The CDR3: CASLGPYYEAFF. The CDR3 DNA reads TGTGCCAGCCTTGGTCCGTATTACGAAGCTTTCTTT. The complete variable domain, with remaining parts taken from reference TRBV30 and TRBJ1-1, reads SQTIHQWPATLVQPVGSPLSLECTVEGTSNPNLYWYRQAAGRGLQLLFYSVGIGQISSEVPQNLSASRPQDRQFILSSKKLLLSDSGFYLCASLGPYYEAFFGQGTRLTVV.

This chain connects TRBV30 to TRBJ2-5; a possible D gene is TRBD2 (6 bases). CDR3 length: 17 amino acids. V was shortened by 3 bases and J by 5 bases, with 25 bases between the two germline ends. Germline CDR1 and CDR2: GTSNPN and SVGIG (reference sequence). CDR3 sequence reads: CAWSPPGPGVPLETQYF. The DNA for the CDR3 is TGTGCCTGGAGCCCCCCGGGTCCGGGAGTACCCCTGGAGACCCAGTACTTC.

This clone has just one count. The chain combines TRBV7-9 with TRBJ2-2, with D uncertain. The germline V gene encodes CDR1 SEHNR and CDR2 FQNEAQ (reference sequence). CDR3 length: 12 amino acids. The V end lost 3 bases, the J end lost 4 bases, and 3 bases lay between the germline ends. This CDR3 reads CASSFGTGELFF. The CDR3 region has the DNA TGTGCCAGCAGCTTCGGCACCGGGGAGCTGTTTTTT.

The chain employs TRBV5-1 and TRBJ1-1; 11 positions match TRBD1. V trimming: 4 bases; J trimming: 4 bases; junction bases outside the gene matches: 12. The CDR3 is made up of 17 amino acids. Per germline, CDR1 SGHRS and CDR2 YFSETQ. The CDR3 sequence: CASSPPGQGAAGTEAFF. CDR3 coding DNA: TGCGCCAGCAGCCCGCCCGGACAGGGGGCCGCGGGCACTGAAGCTTTCTTT.

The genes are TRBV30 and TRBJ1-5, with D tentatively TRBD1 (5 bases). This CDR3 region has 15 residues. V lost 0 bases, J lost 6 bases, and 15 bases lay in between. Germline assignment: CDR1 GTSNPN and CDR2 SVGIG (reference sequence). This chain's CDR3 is CAWSVQAALSQPQHF. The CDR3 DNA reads TGTGCCTGGAGTGTACAGGCAGCCCTTTCTCAGCCCCAGCATTTT.

The CDR3 region is CAISGPRARSDLTDTQYF. The DNA for the CDR3 is TGTGCCATCAGTGGCCCTAGAGCGCGCTCGGACCTCACAGATACGCAGTATTTT. The V gene is TRBV10-3, the J gene TRBJ2-3; no reliable D call. Germline V gene lookup returns CDR1 ENHRY and CDR2 SYGVKD. CDR3 size: 18 residues. V gave up 4 bases and J gave up 2 bases, with 22 bases separating them.

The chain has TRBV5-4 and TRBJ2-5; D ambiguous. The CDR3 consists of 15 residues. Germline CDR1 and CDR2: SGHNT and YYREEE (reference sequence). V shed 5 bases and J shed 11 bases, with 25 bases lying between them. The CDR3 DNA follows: TGTGCCAGCAGGAACTCGGTGGGCGGAAAAGAAGAGCAGTACTTC. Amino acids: CASRNSVGGKEEQYF.

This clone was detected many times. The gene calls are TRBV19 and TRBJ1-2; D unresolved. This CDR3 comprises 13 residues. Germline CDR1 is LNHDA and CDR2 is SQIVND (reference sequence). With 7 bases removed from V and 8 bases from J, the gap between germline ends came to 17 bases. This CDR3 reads CASNLESQGGYTF. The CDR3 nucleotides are TGTGCCAGTAACCTAGAGAGCCAAGGGGGCTACACCTTC.

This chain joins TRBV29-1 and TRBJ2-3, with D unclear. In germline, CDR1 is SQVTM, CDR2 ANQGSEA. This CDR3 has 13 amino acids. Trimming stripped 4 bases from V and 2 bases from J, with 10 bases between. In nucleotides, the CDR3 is TGCAGCGTTGGGATTACCAACACAGATACGCAGTATTTT. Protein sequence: CSVGITNTDTQYF.

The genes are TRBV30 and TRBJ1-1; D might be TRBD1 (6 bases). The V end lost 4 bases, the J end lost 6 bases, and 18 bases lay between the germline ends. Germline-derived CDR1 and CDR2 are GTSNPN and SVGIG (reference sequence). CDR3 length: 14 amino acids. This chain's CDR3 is CAWTLTRGLPEAFF. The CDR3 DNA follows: TGTGCCTGGACCCTGACCCGGGGGCTTCCTGAAGCTTTCTTT.

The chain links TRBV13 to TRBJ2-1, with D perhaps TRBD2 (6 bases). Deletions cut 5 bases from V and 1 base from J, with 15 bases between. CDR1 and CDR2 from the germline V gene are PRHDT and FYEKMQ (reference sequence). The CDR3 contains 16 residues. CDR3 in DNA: TGTGCCAGCAGCCCGCTATGGGCGGGGTCCTACAATGAGCAGTTCTTC. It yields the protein CASSPLWAGSYNEQFF. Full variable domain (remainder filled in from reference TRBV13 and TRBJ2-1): AAGVIQSPRHLIKEKRETATLKCYPIPRHDTVYWYQQGPGQDPQFLISFYEKMQSDKGSIPDRFSAQQFSDYHSELNMSSLELGDSALYFCASSPLWAGSYNEQFFGPGTRLTVL.

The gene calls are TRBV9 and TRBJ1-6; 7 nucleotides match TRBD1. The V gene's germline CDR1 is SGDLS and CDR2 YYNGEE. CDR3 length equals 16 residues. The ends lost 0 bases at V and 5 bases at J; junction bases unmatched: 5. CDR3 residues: CASSVDRTGNNSPLHF. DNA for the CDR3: TGTGCCAGCAGCGTAGATAGGACAGGAAATAATTCACCCCTCCACTTT.

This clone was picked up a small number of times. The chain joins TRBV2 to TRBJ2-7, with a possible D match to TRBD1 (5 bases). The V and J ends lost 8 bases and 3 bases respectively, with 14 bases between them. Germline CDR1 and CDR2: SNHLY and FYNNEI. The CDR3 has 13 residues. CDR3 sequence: CASEQESYYEQYF. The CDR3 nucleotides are TGTGCCAGCGAACAGGAAAGCTACTACGAGCAGTACTTC.

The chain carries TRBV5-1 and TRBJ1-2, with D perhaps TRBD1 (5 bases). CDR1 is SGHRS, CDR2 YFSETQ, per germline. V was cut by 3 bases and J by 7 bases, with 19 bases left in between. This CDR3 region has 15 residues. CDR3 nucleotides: TGCGCCAGCAGCTCCCGTCCACAGGACTCCTCTGGCTACACCTTC. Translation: CASSSRPQDSSGYTF.